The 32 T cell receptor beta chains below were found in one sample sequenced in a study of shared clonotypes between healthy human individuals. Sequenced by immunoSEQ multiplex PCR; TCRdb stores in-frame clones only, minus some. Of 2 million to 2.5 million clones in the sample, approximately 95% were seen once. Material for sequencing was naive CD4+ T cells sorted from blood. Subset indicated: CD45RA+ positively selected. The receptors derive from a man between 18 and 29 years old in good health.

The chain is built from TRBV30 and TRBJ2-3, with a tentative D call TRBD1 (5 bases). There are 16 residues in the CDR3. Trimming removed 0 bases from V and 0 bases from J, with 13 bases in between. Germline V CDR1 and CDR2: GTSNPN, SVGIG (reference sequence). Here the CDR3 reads CAWSVGQGISTDTQYF. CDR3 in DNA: TGTGCCTGGAGTGTAGGGCAGGGCATTAGCACAGATACGCAGTATTTT.

The CDR3, as DNA: TGTGCCAGCAGCGGCCGAGAAGGCCCAGGAGAAAAACTGTTTTTT. Its protein is CASSGREGPGEKLFF. The chain combines TRBV7-9 with TRBJ1-4; D remains ambiguous. The CDR3 is made up of 15 amino acids. Germline CDR1 reads SEHNR; CDR2 reads FQNEAQ (reference sequence). The V and J ends lost 5 bases and 8 bases respectively, with 18 bases between them.

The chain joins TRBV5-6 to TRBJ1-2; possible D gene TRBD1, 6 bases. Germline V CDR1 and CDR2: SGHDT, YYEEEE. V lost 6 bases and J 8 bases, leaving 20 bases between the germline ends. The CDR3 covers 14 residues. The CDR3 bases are TGTGCCAGCACCTTAGGAGGGGGGCTGGGCGGCTACACCTTC. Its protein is CASTLGGGLGGYTF.

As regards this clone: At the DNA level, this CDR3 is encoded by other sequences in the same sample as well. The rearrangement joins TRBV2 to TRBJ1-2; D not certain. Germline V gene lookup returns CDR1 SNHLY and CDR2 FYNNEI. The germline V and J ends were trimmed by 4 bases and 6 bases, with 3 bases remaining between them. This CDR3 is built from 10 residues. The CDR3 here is CASSGDGYTF. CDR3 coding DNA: TGTGCCAGCAGTGGGGATGGCTACACCTTC.

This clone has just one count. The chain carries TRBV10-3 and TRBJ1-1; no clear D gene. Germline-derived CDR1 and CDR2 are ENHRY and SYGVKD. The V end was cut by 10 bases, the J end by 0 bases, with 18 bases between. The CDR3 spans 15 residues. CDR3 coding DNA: TGTGCCACTTTGCCGCAAGCGGCGATGAACACTGAAGCTTTCTTT. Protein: CATLPQAAMNTEAFF.

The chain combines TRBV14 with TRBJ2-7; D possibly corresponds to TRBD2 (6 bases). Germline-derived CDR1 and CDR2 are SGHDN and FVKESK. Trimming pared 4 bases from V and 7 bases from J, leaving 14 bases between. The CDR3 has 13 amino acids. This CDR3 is CASSLVTAGEQYF. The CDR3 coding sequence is TGTGCCAGCAGCCTCGTGACCGCGGGGGAGCAGTACTTC.

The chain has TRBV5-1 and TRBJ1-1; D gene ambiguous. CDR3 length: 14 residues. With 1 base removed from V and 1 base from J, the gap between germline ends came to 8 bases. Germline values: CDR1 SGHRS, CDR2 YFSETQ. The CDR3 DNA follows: TGCGCCAGCAGCTTGATCCCTCCGAACACTGAAGCTTTCTTT. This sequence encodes CASSLIPPNTEAFF.

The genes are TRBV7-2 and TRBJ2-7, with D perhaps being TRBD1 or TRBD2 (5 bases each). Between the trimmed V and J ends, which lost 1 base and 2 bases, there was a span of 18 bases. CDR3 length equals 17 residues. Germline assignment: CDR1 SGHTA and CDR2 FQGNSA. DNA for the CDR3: TGTGCCAGCAGCTTAGAACATGGGTGGGGGTCCCCCTACGAGCAGTACTTC. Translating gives CASSLEHGWGSPYEQYF.

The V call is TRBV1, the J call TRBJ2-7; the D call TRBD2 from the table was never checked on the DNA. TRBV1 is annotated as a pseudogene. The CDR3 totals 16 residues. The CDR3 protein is CTSSQGTSGISYEQYF. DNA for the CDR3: TGCACCAGCAGCCAGGGGACTAGCGGGATCTCCTACGAGCAGTACTTC.

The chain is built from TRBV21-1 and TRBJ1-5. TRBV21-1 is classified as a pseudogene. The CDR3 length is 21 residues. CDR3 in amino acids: CASSKEEGGSRIRYSNQPQHF. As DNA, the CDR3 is TGTGCCAGCAGCAAAGAGGAGGGCGGCTCGAGAATCCGGTATAGCAATCAGCCCCAGCATTTT.

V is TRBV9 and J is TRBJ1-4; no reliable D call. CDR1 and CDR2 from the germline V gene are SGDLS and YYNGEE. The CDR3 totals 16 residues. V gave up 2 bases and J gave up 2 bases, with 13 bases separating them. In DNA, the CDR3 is TGTGCCAGCAGCGTGATGGGGATTGGGACTAATGAAAAACTGTTTTTT. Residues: CASSVMGIGTNEKLFF.

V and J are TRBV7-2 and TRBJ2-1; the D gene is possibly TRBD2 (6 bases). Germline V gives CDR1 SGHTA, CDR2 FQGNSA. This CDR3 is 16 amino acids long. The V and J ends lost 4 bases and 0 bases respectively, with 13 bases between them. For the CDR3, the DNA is TGTGCCAGCAGCTCGGAAGGGACTGCCTCCTACAATGAGCAGTTCTTC. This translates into CASSSEGTASYNEQFF. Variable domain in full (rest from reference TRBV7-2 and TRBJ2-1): GAGVSQSPSNKVTEKGKDVELRCDPISGHTALYWYRQSLGQGLEFLIYFQGNSAPDKSGLPSDRFSAERTGGSVSTLTIQRTQQEDSAVYLCASSSEGTASYNEQFFGPGTRLTVL.

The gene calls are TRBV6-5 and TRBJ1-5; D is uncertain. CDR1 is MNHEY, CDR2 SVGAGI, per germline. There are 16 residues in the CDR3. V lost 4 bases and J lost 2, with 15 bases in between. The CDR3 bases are TGTGCCAGCAGTTTCGCCCGGGATTACGGCAATCAGCCCCAGCATTTT. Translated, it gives CASSFARDYGNQPQHF.

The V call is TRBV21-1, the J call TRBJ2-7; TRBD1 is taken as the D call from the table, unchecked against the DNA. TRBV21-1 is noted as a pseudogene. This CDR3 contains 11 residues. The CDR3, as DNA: TGTGCCAAAGGGGCTCACTACGAGCAGTACTTC. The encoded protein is CAKGAHYEQYF.

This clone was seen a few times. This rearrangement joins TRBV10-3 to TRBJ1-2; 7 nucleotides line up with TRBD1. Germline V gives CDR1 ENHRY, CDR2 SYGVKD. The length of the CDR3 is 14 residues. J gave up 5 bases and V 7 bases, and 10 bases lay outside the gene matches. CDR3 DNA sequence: TGTGCCATCACTAGGGGACAGAATGATTATGGCTACACCTTC. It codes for CAITRGQNDYGYTF.

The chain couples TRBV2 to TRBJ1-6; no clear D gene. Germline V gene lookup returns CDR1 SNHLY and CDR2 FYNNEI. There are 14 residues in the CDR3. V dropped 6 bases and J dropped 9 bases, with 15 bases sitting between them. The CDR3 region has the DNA TGTGCCAGCAGCGCCGTTCTAACGGGTTCACCCCTCCACTTT. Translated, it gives CASSAVLTGSPLHF.

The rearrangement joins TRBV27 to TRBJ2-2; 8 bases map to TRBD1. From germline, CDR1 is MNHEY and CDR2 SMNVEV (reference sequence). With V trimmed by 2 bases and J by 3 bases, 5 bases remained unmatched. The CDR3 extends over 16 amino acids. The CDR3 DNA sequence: TGTGCCAGCAGTTTACAGGGGGCCTGGGACACCGGGGAGCTGTTTTTT. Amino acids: CASSLQGAWDTGELFF.

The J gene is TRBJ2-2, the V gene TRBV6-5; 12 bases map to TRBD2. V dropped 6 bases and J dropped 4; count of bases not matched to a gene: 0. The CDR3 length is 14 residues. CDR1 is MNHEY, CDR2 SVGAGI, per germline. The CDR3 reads CASRTSGGTGELFF. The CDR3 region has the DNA TGTGCCAGCAGGACTAGCGGGGGCACCGGGGAGCTGTTTTTT.

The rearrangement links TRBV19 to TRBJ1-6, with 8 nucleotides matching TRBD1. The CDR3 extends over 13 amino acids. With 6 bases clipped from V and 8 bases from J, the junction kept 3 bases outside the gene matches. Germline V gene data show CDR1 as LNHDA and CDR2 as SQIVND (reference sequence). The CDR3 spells CASRETGDSPLHF. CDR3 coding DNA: TGTGCCAGTAGGGAGACAGGGGATTCACCCCTCCACTTT.

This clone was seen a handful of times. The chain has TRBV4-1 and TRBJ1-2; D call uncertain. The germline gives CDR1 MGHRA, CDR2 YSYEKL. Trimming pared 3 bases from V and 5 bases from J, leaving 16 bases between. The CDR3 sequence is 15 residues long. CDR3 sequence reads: CASSQSAALGYGYTF. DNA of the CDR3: TGCGCCAGCAGCCAGTCGGCAGCCTTGGGGTATGGCTACACCTTC.

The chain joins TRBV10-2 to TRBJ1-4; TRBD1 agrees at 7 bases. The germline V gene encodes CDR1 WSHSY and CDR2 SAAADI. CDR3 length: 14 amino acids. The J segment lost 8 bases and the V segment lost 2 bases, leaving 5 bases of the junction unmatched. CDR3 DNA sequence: TGCGCCAGCAGTGAGGCTAGACAGGGAGAAAAACTGTTTTTT. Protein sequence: CASSEARQGEKLFF.

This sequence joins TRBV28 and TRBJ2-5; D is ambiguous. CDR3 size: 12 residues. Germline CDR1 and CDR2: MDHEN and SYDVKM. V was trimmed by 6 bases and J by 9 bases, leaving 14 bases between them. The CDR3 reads CASRGPGDSQYF. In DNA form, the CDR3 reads TGTGCCAGCAGGGGCCCAGGAGATTCCCAGTACTTC.

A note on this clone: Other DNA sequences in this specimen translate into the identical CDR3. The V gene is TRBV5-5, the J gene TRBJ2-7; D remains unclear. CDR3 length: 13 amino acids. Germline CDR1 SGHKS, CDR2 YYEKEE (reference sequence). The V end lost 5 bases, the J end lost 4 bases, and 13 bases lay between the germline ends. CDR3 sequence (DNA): TGTGCCAGCAGTTCCGGGCCTTCATACGAGCAGTACTTC. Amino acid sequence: CASSSGPSYEQYF.

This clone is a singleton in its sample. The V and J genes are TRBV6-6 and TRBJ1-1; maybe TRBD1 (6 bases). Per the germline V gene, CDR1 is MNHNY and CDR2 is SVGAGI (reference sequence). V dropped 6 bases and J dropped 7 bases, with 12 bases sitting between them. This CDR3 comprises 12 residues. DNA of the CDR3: TGTGCCAGCAGGAACAGGGAGATTGAAGCTTTCTTT. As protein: CASRNREIEAFF.

This CDR3 reads CASSESVFAAEAFF. CDR3 DNA sequence: TGTGCCAGCAGTGAATCAGTCTTTGCCGCTGAAGCTTTCTTT. The rearrangement joins TRBV2 to TRBJ1-1, with D uncertain. Germline V gene data show CDR1 as SNHLY and CDR2 as FYNNEI. The V and J ends lost 2 bases and 6 bases respectively, with 13 bases between them. The CDR3 loop spans 14 amino acids.

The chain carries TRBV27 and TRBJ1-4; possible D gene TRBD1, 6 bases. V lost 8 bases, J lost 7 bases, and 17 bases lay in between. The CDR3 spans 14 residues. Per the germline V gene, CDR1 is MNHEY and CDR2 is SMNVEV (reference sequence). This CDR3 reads CASRGTGIGEKLFF. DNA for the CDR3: TGTGCCAGCCGGGGAACAGGGATAGGTGAAAAACTGTTTTTT.

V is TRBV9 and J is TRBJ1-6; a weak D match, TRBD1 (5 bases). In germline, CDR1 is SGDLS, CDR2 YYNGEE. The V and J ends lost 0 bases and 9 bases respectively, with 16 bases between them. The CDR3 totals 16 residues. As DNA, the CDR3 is TGTGCCAGCAGCGTAGCTACCGGGGCAGTTGGTTCACCCCTCCACTTT. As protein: CASSVATGAVGSPLHF.

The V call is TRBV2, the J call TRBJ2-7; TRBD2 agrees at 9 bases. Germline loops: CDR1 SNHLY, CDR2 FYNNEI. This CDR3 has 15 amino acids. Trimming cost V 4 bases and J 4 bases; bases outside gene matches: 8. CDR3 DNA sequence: TGTGCCAGCAGTGCTCCGGGACTAGCTGGGTACGAGCAGTACTTC. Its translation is CASSAPGLAGYEQYF.

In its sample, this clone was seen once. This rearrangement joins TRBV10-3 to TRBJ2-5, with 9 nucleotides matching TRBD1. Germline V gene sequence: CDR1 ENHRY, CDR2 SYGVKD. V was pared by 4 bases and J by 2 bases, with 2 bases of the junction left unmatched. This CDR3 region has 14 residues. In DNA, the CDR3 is TGTGCCATCAGTGGGACAGGGGCTCAAGAGACCCAGTACTTC. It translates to CAISGTGAQETQYF.

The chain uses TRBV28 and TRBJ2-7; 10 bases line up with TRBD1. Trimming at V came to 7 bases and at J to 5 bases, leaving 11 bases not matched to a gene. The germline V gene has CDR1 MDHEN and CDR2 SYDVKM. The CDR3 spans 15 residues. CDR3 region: CASTTRGTGVHEQYF. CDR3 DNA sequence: TGTGCCAGCACCACCCGAGGGACAGGGGTGCACGAGCAGTACTTC. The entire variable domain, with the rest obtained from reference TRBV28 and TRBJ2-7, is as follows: DVKVTQSSRYLVKRTGEKVFLECVQDMDHENMFWYRQDPGLGLRLIYFSYDVKMKEKGDIPEGYSVSREKKERFSLILESASTNQTSMYLCASTTRGTGVHEQYFGPGTRLTVT.

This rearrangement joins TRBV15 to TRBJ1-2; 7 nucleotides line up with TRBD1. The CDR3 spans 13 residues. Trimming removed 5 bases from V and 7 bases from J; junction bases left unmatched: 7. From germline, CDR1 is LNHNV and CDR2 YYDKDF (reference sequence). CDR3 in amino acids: CATSRDRFLGYTF. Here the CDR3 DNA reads TGTGCCACCAGCCGGGACAGATTTCTTGGCTACACCTTC.

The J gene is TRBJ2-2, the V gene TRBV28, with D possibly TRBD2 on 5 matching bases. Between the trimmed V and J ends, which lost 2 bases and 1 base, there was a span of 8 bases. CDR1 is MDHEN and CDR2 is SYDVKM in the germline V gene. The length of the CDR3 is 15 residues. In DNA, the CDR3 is TGTGCCAGCAGTTTAGAAGGGAGGAACACCGGGGAGCTGTTTTTT. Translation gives CASSLEGRNTGELFF.